A single sample gave rise to the 17 T cell receptor beta chains below, sequenced in a study of blood T cells in healthy people across ages. The second PCR ran roughly 7 to 12 cycles with a sample-barcoded 5' primer and J-beta primers. TCRdb passed the 5' RACE reads through MiXCR, listing each CDR3 protein once. The sample contains about 640,000 distinct CDR3 sequences, roughly 58% of which appear only once. The source material was blood. The receptor set was obtained from a man aged 55 to 70 in good health.

This sequence joins TRBV7-2 and TRBJ2-7, with D hard to call. The V end was cut by 3 bases, the J end by 3 bases, with 6 bases between. The CDR3 spans 12 residues. CDR1 and CDR2 from the germline V gene are SGHTA and FQGNSA. The CDR3 spells CASSLQIYEQYF. DNA of the CDR3: TGTGCCAGCAGCTTGCAGATCTACGAGCAGTACTTC.

This clonotype was detected only a few times. V is TRBV15 and J is TRBJ2-7; D is possibly TRBD1 (5 bases). CDR3 size: 16 residues. Germline values: CDR1 LNHNV, CDR2 YYDKDF (reference sequence). Trimming took 0 bases from V and 0 from J, leaving 12 bases between them. As DNA, the CDR3 is TGTGCCACCAGCAGAGAAAGGGGCCTCCCCTCCTACGAGCAGTACTTC. Amino acids: CATSRERGLPSYEQYF.

The chain combines TRBV29-1 with TRBJ2-1; D perhaps matches TRBD1 (6 bases). The CDR3 sequence is 10 residues long. Germline CDR1 SQVTM, CDR2 ANQGSEA. V shed 4 bases and J shed 10 bases, with 8 bases lying between them. The CDR3 here is CSVGQEEQFF. Here the CDR3 DNA reads TGCAGCGTTGGACAGGAGGAGCAGTTCTTC.

The CDR3 DNA is TGCAGGCTGGAGGTGGGCTCCTACAATGAGCAGTACTTC. It is translated as CRLEVGSYNEQYF. This chain links TRBV20-1 with TRBJ2-1; a possible D gene is TRBD2 (5 bases). Gene TRBJ2-7 matches the end of the DNA better, so the J call may be wrong. CDR1 and CDR2 from the germline V gene are DFQATT and SNEGSKA (reference sequence). The CDR3 has 13 residues.

The chain carries TRBV2 and TRBJ1-1, with D unresolved. The CDR3 has 12 amino acids. Germline V gives CDR1 SNHLY, CDR2 FYNNEI. The germline V and J ends were trimmed by 8 bases and 7 bases, with 14 bases remaining between them. For the CDR3, the DNA is TGTGCCAGCGGACTGACGGGGAATGAAGCTTTCTTT. As protein: CASGLTGNEAFF. The full variable domain, completed using reference TRBV2 and TRBJ1-1, is EPEVTQTPSHQVTQMGQEVILRCVPISNHLYFYWYRQILGQKVEFLVSFYNNEISEKSEIFDDQFSVERPDGSNFTLKIRSTKLEDSAMYFCASGLTGNEAFFGQGTRLTVV.

This clonotype came up a few times. The rearrangement links TRBV20-1 to TRBJ2-5; D could derive from TRBD1 or TRBD2 (5 bases each). Trimming left V 0 bases short and J 4 bases short, with 9 bases between. The CDR3 spans 13 residues. CDR1 is DFQATT and CDR2 is SNEGSKA in the germline V gene (reference sequence). The CDR3 sequence is CSARDPGRETQYF. The DNA for the CDR3 is TGCAGTGCTAGAGATCCGGGGCGAGAGACCCAGTACTTC.

The J gene is TRBJ2-5, the V gene TRBV13, with 9 positions matching TRBD2. V lost 5 bases, J lost 5 bases, and 6 bases stayed unmatched. Germline CDR1 PRHDT, CDR2 FYEKMQ (reference sequence). This CDR3 has 14 amino acids. The CDR3 nucleotides read TGTGCCAGCAGCCGAGCGGGGGGATGGGAGACCCAGTACTTC. The encoded protein is CASSRAGGWETQYF.

This clonotype was observed a handful of times. This chain joins TRBV7-2 and TRBJ2-5; a possible D gene is TRBD1 (6 bases). Trimming removed 1 base from V and 1 base from J, with 13 bases in between. The CDR3 consists of 16 residues. Germline-derived CDR1 and CDR2 are SGHTA and FQGNSA. The CDR3 coding sequence is TGTGCCAGCAGCTTAGGCCCCTCCAGGGGCCAAGAGACCCAGTACTTC. Translation gives CASSLGPSRGQETQYF.

The rearrangement joins TRBV2 to TRBJ2-3; 7 bases fit TRBD2. Germline V CDR1 and CDR2: SNHLY, FYNNEI. J gave up 1 base and V 2 bases, and 6 bases lay outside the gene matches. The CDR3 extends over 16 amino acids. CDR3 in DNA: TGTGCCAGCAGTGAATTGGGCGGGGGAGGCACAGATACGCAGTATTTT. Residues: CASSELGGGGTDTQYF.

This chain joins TRBV15 and TRBJ2-5, with D maybe TRBD2 (5 bases). V dropped 0 bases and J dropped 3 bases, with 8 bases sitting between them. Germline CDR1 LNHNV, CDR2 YYDKDF (reference sequence). The CDR3 is made up of 14 amino acids. CDR3 nucleotide sequence: TGTGCCACCAGCAGAGATCGAGCGGAAGAGACCCAGTACTTC. It codes for CATSRDRAEETQYF.

This clonotype was recorded only once. V gene TRBV12-3 or TRBV12-4 combines with J gene TRBJ2-3, with a tentative D call TRBD2 (6 bases). Trimming took 2 bases from V and 0 from J, leaving 12 bases between them. This CDR3 comprises 16 residues. The CDR3 spells CASSLRRGVSTDTQYF. CDR3 sequence (DNA): TGTGCCAGCAGTTTAAGGAGGGGAGTGAGCACAGATACGCAGTATTTT.

This clonotype showed up just once. The chain uses TRBV10-2 and TRBJ2-5; D perhaps matches TRBD1 (6 bases). Trimming left V 7 bases short and J 11 bases short, with 26 bases between. This CDR3 is built from 15 residues. Germline V gives CDR1 WSHSY, CDR2 SAAADI. This CDR3 reads CASTAHRASFGEQYF. CDR3 coding DNA: TGCGCCAGCACCGCCCACAGGGCCTCCTTTGGGGAGCAGTACTTC.

The J gene is TRBJ2-4, the V gene TRBV4-1; tentative D call: TRBD2 (7 bases). V dropped 3 bases and J dropped 0 bases, with 12 bases sitting between them. The CDR3 has 16 amino acids. Germline V gene sequence: CDR1 MGHRA, CDR2 YSYEKL. CDR3 sequence (DNA): TGCGCCAGCAGCCACGAGGGGGGGACAGCCAAAAACATTCAGTACTTC. The encoded protein is CASSHEGGTAKNIQYF.

This sequence joins TRBV28 and TRBJ1-3; possibly TRBD1 for D (5 bases). V lost 2 bases and J lost 0, with 11 bases in between. The CDR3 is 16 amino acids. CDR1 is MDHEN, CDR2 SYDVKM, per germline. The chain's CDR3 is CASSLGSTGSGNTIYF. The CDR3 nucleotides are TGTGCCAGCAGTTTAGGATCCACAGGCTCTGGAAACACCATATATTTT.

This clonotype was counted a few times. This sequence joins TRBV29-1 and TRBJ2-3; D gene uncertain. V gave up 4 bases and J gave up 5 bases, with 10 bases separating them. The CDR3 runs 12 residues. Germline CDR1 reads SQVTM; CDR2 reads ANQGSEA. The CDR3 reads CSVVSLGDTQYF. CDR3 nucleotide sequence: TGCAGCGTTGTTTCCTTGGGAGATACGCAGTATTTT.

The CDR3 DNA reads as TGTGCCAGCAGCGGGCTAGCGGGGGGATTAGGAGAGACCCAGTACTTC. It codes for CASSGLAGGLGETQYF. This sequence joins TRBV2 and TRBJ2-5; 11 positions agree with TRBD2. This CDR3 region has 16 residues. Germline V CDR1 and CDR2: SNHLY, FYNNEI. Unmatched junction bases numbered 10, after V lost 6 bases and J lost 4 bases.

The chain uses TRBV10-3 and TRBJ2-5; 7 bases align to TRBD2. V shed 10 bases, J shed 11 bases, and the junction held 13 bases outside the gene matches. This CDR3 contains 12 residues. Germline CDR1 and CDR2: ENHRY and SYGVKD. In nucleotides, the CDR3 is TGTGCCACGGGAGGACGGGGGAGTGAGCAGTACTTC. It translates to CATGGRGSEQYF.